This T cell receptor beta chain was identified during a study of cytomegalovirus exposure and HLA in healthy donors. The CDR3 is 17 amino acids. Unmatched junction bases numbered 10, after V lost 1 base and J lost 5 bases. Germline CDR1 is SGHVT and CDR2 is SQSDAQ. PCR used 60 Vbeta primers and 13 Jbeta primers. Clones were sequenced by immunoSEQ multiplex PCR, and TCRdb holds only the in-frame ones, with some missing. Altogether about 110,000 clones are present, 70% to 85% being singletons, with the ten largest covering 6.2%. The chain links TRBV7-4 to TRBJ1-4; 7 positions agree with TRBD1. The receptor comes from a man aged 25 to 40 in good health and CMV-seropositive. The specimen was PBMCs. The CDR3 here is CASSLGQGKPLNEKLFF. The CDR3 DNA reads TGTGCCAGCAGCTTAGGACAGGGAAAGCCGTTAAATGAAAAACTGTTTTTT.